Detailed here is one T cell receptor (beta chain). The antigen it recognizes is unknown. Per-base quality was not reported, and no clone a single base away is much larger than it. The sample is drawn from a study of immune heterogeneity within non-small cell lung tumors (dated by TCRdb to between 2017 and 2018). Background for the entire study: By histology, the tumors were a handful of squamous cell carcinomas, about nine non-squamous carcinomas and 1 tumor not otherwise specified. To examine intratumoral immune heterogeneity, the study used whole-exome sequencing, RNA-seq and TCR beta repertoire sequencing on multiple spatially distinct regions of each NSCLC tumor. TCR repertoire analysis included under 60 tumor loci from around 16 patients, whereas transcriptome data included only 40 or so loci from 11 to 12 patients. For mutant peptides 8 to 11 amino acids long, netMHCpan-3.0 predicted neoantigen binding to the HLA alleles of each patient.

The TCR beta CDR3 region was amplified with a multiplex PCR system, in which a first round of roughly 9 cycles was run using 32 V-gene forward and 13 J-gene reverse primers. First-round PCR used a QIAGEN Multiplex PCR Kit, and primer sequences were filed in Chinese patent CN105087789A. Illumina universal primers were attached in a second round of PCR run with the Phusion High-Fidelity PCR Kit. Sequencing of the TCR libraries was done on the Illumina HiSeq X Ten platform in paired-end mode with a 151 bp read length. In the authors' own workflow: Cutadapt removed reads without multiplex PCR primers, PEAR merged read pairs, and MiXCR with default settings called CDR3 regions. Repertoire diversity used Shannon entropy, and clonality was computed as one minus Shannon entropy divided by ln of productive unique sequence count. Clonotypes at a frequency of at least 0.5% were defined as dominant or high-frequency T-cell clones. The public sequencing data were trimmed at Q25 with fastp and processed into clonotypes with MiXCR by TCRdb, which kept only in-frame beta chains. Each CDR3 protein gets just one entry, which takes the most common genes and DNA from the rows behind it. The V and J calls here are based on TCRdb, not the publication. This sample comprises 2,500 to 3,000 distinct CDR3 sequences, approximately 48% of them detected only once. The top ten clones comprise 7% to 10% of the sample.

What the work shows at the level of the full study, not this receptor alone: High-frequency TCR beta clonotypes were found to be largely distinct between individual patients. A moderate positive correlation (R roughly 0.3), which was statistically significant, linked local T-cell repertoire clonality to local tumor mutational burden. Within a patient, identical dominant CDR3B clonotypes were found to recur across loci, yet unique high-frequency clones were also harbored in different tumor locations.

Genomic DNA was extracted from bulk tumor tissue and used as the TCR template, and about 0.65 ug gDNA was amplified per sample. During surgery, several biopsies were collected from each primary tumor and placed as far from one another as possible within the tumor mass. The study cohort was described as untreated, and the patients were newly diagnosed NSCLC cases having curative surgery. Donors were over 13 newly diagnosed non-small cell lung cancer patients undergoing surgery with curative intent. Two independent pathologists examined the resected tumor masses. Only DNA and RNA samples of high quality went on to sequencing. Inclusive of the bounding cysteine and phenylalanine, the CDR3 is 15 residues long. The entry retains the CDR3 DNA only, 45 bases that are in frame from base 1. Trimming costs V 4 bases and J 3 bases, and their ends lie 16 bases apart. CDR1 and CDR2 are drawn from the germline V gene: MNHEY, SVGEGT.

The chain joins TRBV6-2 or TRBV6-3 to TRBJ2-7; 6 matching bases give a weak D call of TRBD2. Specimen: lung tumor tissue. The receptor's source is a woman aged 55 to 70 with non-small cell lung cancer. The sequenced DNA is TGTGCCAGCAGTTCGAGAATAAGGGAGGTCTACGAGCAGTACTTC. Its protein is CASSSRIREVYEQYF.